These 24 T cell receptor beta chains were all obtained from the same sample, sequenced in a study of CD8 T cells in ankylosing spondylitis. Points from the study as a whole: Within ankylosing spondylitis blood, a TCR beta motif made up of roughly eight highly homologous variants appeared to be characteristic.

TCRdb redid the calling of the 5' RACE reads with MiXCR, one entry per CDR3 protein. The table records about 340,000 distinct CDR3 sequences, 8% of them present only once. These receptors have no known antigen. What was sequenced was blood, either unsorted or a sorted T cell fraction (not recorded which). These TCRs come from a male donor with ankylosing spondylitis.

This chain connects TRBV6-1 to TRBJ2-5; D is perhaps TRBD2 (5 bases). V was cut by 3 bases and J by 5 bases, with 10 bases left in between. This CDR3 has 13 amino acids. Looked up from germline, CDR1 is MNHNS and CDR2 is SASEGT. This CDR3 is CASSEIWEETQYF. CDR3 nucleotides: TGTGCCAGCAGTGAGATTTGGGAGGAGACCCAGTACTTC.

The chain joins TRBV18 to TRBJ1-3; maybe TRBD1 (6 bases). CDR1 and CDR2 from the germline V gene are KGHSH and LQKENI. V lost 3 bases and J lost 3, with 18 bases in between. The CDR3 has 17 amino acids. The CDR3 protein is CASSPLWDTRSGNTIYF. The DNA of the CDR3 is TGTGCCAGCTCACCCTTATGGGACACGAGGAGTGGAAACACCATATATTTT.

This clonotype was observed a few times. The chain recombines TRBV9 with TRBJ1-5; D call uncertain. Trimming took 6 bases from V and 1 from J, leaving 17 bases between them. The germline V gene encodes CDR1 SGDLS and CDR2 YYNGEE. CDR3 length: 16 amino acids. CDR3 bases: TGTGCCAGCACCCAAAGGGTCGGTACCAGCAATCAGCCCCAGCATTTT. Protein product: CASTQRVGTSNQPQHF.

This clonotype has a count of ten or more. This chain links TRBV29-1 with TRBJ2-3; D might be TRBD1 (5 bases). Germline-derived CDR1 and CDR2 are SQVTM and ANQGSEA. The V and J ends lost 4 bases and 1 base respectively, with 12 bases between them. This CDR3 contains 14 residues. CDR3 sequence: CSVARLGGTDTQYF. DNA for the CDR3: TGCAGCGTTGCTCGGCTAGGGGGCACAGATACGCAGTATTTT.

This clonotype has a count of ten or more. The V gene is TRBV6-5, the J gene TRBJ2-1, with a possible D match to TRBD2 (6 bases). V lost 2 bases to trimming and J lost 4 bases, with 12 bases between them. The germline CDR1 and CDR2 sequences are MNHEY and SVGAGI. The CDR3 is made up of 15 amino acids. The CDR3 DNA is TGTGCCAGCAGTTACCTAGGAGGGGCATACAATGAGCAGTTCTTC. It codes for CASSYLGGAYNEQFF.

In its sample, this clonotype was seen many times. The J gene is TRBJ1-3, the V gene TRBV12-5; D is possibly TRBD1 (5 bases). The CDR3 sequence is 20 residues long. Deletions cut 0 bases from V and 4 bases from J, with 25 bases between. The germline V gene encodes CDR1 LGHNT and CDR2 FRNRAP. CDR3 DNA sequence: TGTGCTAGTGGTTTGGTACCAAGATGGCAGGGATTAACGAGAGGAAACACCATATATTTT. Protein product: CASGLVPRWQGLTRGNTIYF.

At least ten counts were recorded for this clonotype. The rearrangement links TRBV28 to TRBJ2-7; perhaps D is TRBD1 or TRBD2 (5 bases each). V lost 7 bases and J 2 bases, leaving 12 bases between the germline ends. CDR3 length: 13 residues. Germline CDR1 MDHEN, CDR2 SYDVKM. The CDR3 reads CASNRDATYEQYF. The CDR3 DNA reads as TGTGCCAGCAACCGGGACGCGACCTACGAGCAGTACTTC.

This clonotype appeared many times. The chain recombines TRBV29-1 with TRBJ1-2; 9 bases line up with TRBD1. CDR3 length: 14 residues. Germline assignment: CDR1 SQVTM and CDR2 ANQGSEA. V gave up 2 bases and J gave up 4 bases; unmatched junction bases: 5. The CDR3 sequence: CSVERGTGFYGYTF. In DNA, the CDR3 is TGCAGCGTTGAAAGGGGGACAGGGTTCTATGGCTACACCTTC. Combining the CDR3 with reference TRBV29-1 and TRBJ1-2 gives the whole variable domain SAVISQKPSRDICQRGTSLTIQCQVDSQVTMMFWYRQQPGQSLTLIATANQGSEATYESGFVIDKFPISRPNLTFSTLTVSNMSPEDSSIYLCSVERGTGFYGYTFGSGTRLTVV.

This clonotype was observed a few times. The chain links TRBV18 to TRBJ2-1; possible D gene TRBD2, 5 bases. V dropped 0 bases and J dropped 15 bases, with 15 bases sitting between them. Germline V CDR1 and CDR2: KGHSH, LQKENI. This CDR3 has 13 amino acids. The CDR3 protein is CASSPPSDLTPFF. The CDR3 DNA sequence: TGTGCCAGCTCACCACCTTCGGACTTAACGCCGTTCTTC.

This clonotype has ten or more counts. The chain joins TRBV7-6 to TRBJ1-1; TRBD1 might be the D (5 bases). This CDR3 region has 15 residues. Germline CDR1 reads SGHVS; CDR2 reads FNYEAQ. The V and J ends lost 1 base and 5 bases respectively, with 14 bases between them. CDR3 region: CASSLVSGAYTEAFF. The DNA of the CDR3 is TGTGCCAGCAGCTTAGTCTCCGGGGCCTATACTGAAGCTTTCTTT.

This clonotype appeared many times. V and J are TRBV18 and TRBJ1-1; 7 bases are a match to TRBD1. The CDR3 runs 14 residues. Looked up from germline, CDR1 is KGHSH and CDR2 is LQKENI. V lost 2 bases and J lost 3; bases outside the gene matches: 3. CDR3 protein: CASSPVDRDTEAFF. CDR3 DNA: TGTGCCAGCTCACCAGTCGACAGGGACACTGAAGCTTTCTTT.

This clonotype was counted only a few times. The chain uses TRBV6-2 or TRBV6-3 and TRBJ1-5, with 10 nucleotides matching TRBD1. CDR3 length: 16 residues. Per germline, CDR1 MNHEY and CDR2 SVGEGT. Trimming removed 5 bases from V and 3 bases from J; junction bases left unmatched: 7. CDR3: CASSQPGQGHNQPQHF. The CDR3 nucleotides are TGTGCCAGCAGTCAGCCGGGACAGGGGCACAATCAGCCCCAGCATTTT.

This sequence joins TRBV7-6 and TRBJ2-1, with TRBD2 as a possible D gene (6 bases). With 5 bases removed from V and 2 bases from J, the gap between germline ends came to 16 bases. Germline loops: CDR1 SGHVS, CDR2 FNYEAQ. CDR3 length: 16 residues. CDR3 bases: TGTGCCAGCAGCAAATATAGCGGAGGAACCTACAATGAGCAGTTCTTC. Its translation: CASSKYSGGTYNEQFF.

This clonotype was recorded many times. V and J are TRBV5-1 and TRBJ1-4, with D perhaps TRBD1 (5 bases). The CDR3 length is 15 residues. CDR1 SGHRS and CDR2 YFSETQ come from the germline V gene. With 1 base removed from V and 6 bases from J, the gap between germline ends came to 13 bases. CDR3 sequence: CASSLWGRRDEKLFF. The CDR3 region has the DNA TGCGCCAGCAGCTTGTGGGGACGAAGGGATGAAAAACTGTTTTTT.

This clonotype showed up just a few times. This chain links TRBV3-1 with TRBJ1-4; 7 nucleotides align to TRBD1. V shed 8 bases and J 7 bases; nucleotides not matched to a gene: 10. CDR1 and CDR2 (germline): LGHDT, YNNKEL (reference sequence). The CDR3 is made up of 14 amino acids. The CDR3 protein is CASSIRGGREKLFF. CDR3 DNA: TGTGCCAGCTCAATCAGAGGGGGCCGTGAAAAACTGTTTTTT.

This clonotype was seen more than once but under ten times. The chain is built from TRBV9 and TRBJ1-2, with 8 bases fitting TRBD1. The J segment lost 4 bases and the V segment lost 4 bases, leaving 9 bases of the junction unmatched. The CDR3 runs 15 residues. Germline V gene data show CDR1 as SGDLS and CDR2 as YYNGEE. For the CDR3, the DNA is TGTGCCAGCAGCCCGACAGGGGATGGGATCTATGGCTACACCTTC. Encoded protein: CASSPTGDGIYGYTF.

The V gene is TRBV5-1, the J gene TRBJ2-1, with D possibly matching TRBD2 (6 bases). The length of the CDR3 is 16 residues. Trimming pared 2 bases from V and 1 base from J, leaving 13 bases between. Germline V CDR1 and CDR2: SGHRS, YFSETQ. CDR3 sequence: CASSFVVGRSYNEQFF. Written as DNA, the CDR3 is TGCGCCAGCAGCTTCGTTGTAGGGAGGTCCTACAATGAGCAGTTCTTC.

This rearrangement joins TRBV7-6 to TRBJ2-1; maybe TRBD1 (5 bases). Between the trimmed V and J ends, which lost 2 bases and 0 bases, there was a span of 17 bases. The CDR3 length is 18 residues. Germline V CDR1 and CDR2: SGHVS, FNYEAQ. CDR3: CASSLSPPRTSSYNEQFF. CDR3 nucleotide sequence: TGTGCCAGCAGCTTATCTCCCCCCCGGACAAGCTCCTACAATGAGCAGTTCTTC.

This clonotype was picked up a small number of times. This chain joins TRBV27 and TRBJ2-7, with TRBD2 matching 13 bases. The CDR3 totals 15 residues. J gave up 7 bases and V 5 bases, and 8 bases lay outside the gene matches. Per germline, CDR1 MNHEY and CDR2 SMNVEV (reference sequence). As DNA, the CDR3 is TGTGCCAGCAGTAAAGGACTAGCGGGAGATCAAGAGCAGTACTTC. The encoded protein is CASSKGLAGDQEQYF.

This clonotype has just a few counts. This chain connects TRBV7-6 to TRBJ2-2, with 8 nucleotides matching TRBD2. The CDR3 length is 16 residues. Germline V lookup: CDR1 SGHVS, CDR2 FNYEAQ. V was pared by 5 bases and J by 5 bases, with 10 bases of the junction left unmatched. The chain's CDR3 is CASSPRLREETGELFF. CDR3 in DNA: TGTGCCAGCAGCCCCCGCTTGCGGGAGGAAACCGGGGAGCTGTTTTTT.

This clonotype was observed a handful of times. The chain joins TRBV5-1 to TRBJ2-1; perhaps TRBD1 as D (5 bases). CDR1 is SGHRS, CDR2 YFSETQ, per germline. This CDR3 has 14 residues. V was clipped by 1 base and J by 5 bases, with 10 bases between them. Written as DNA, the CDR3 is TGCGCCAGCAGCTTGTTCGACAGAAACAATGAGCAGTTCTTC. This codes for CASSLFDRNNEQFF.

The rearrangement joins TRBV9 to TRBJ2-2; no firm D call. CDR3 length equals 12 residues. The ends were cut back, 0 bases at V and 3 bases at J, with 0 bases in the middle. CDR1 is SGDLS, CDR2 YYNGEE, per germline. Here the CDR3 DNA reads TGTGCCAGCAGCGTAGACACCGGGGAGCTGTTTTTT. It is translated as CASSVDTGELFF.

This chain connects TRBV5-5 to TRBJ2-3; 8 nucleotides agree with TRBD2. V lost 5 bases, J lost 6 bases, and 8 bases stayed unmatched. The CDR3 runs to 14 residues. Germline-derived CDR1 and CDR2 are SGHKS and YYEKEE (reference sequence). The CDR3: CASSLAGSSDTQYF. Written as DNA, the CDR3 is TGTGCCAGCAGTTTAGCGGGGTCTTCGGATACGCAGTATTTT.

The chain joins TRBV7-2 to TRBJ2-1; D gene uncertain. The length of the CDR3 is 14 residues. The germline CDR1 and CDR2 sequences are SGHTA and FQGNSA. V was clipped by 4 bases and J by 2 bases, with 9 bases between them. DNA of the CDR3: TGTGCCAGCAGCTCCTATCGAGCCTACAATGAGCAGTTCTTC. Translation gives CASSSYRAYNEQFF.